This entry lists 13 T cell receptor beta chains sequenced from one sample in a study of shared clonotypes between healthy human individuals. Method: immunoSEQ multiplex PCR; TCRdb's copy keeps in-frame clones and lacks some. Among approximately 1.5 million clones listed, nearly 99% were seen once. Sequenced input: naive CD4+ T cells sorted from blood. Subset denoted: CD45RA+ positively selected. The receptors were sampled from a young man in good health.

The V and J genes are TRBV28 and TRBJ2-7; D is uncertain. The V gene lost 1 base and the J gene lost 5 bases, with 9 bases spanning the gap. The length of the CDR3 is 13 residues. The germline V gene encodes CDR1 MDHEN and CDR2 SYDVKM. The CDR3 DNA follows: TGTGCCAGCAGTTTATCTCCTTTTGACGAGCAGTACTTC. The encoded protein is CASSLSPFDEQYF.

V and J are TRBV2 and TRBJ2-6; D unclear. CDR3 length: 14 amino acids. Germline loops: CDR1 SNHLY, CDR2 FYNNEI. Trimming left V 11 bases short and J 2 bases short, with 13 bases between. The CDR3 DNA reads as TGTGCCTCGCAGACGTCTACTGGGGCCAACGTCCTGACTTTC. Encoded protein: CASQTSTGANVLTF. Drawing the rest from reference TRBV2 and TRBJ2-6, the complete variable domain is EPEVTQTPSHQVTQMGQEVILRCVPISNHLYFYWYRQILGQKVEFLVSFYNNEISEKSEIFDDQFSVERPDGSNFTLKIRSTKLEDSAMYFCASQTSTGANVLTFGAGSRLTVL.

The chain carries TRBV27 and TRBJ2-3; a possible D gene is TRBD2 (6 bases). The germline V gene has CDR1 MNHEY and CDR2 SMNVEV (reference sequence). The CDR3 contains 15 residues. Trimming removed 4 bases from V and 0 bases from J, with 11 bases in between. The DNA for the CDR3 is TGTGCCAGCAGTTCACCGGGAGAGAGCACAGATACGCAGTATTTT. This codes for CASSSPGESTDTQYF.

V is TRBV5-1 and J is TRBJ1-5; D is uncertain. V lost 0 bases to trimming and J lost 7 bases, with 8 bases between them. The germline V gene has CDR1 SGHRS and CDR2 YFSETQ. CDR3 length: 13 amino acids. The CDR3 is CASSLDVGQPQHF. The CDR3 DNA sequence: TGCGCCAGCAGCTTGGATGTGGGACAGCCCCAGCATTTT.

The V gene is TRBV29-1, the J gene TRBJ2-5; TRBD1 might be the D (5 bases). Between the trimmed V and J ends, which lost 6 bases and 2 bases, there was a span of 13 bases. The CDR3 has 13 amino acids. In germline, CDR1 is SQVTM, CDR2 ANQGSEA. Here the CDR3 reads CSVLGQYQETQYF. CDR3 sequence (DNA): TGCAGCGTCCTGGGGCAGTATCAAGAGACCCAGTACTTC.

The chain carries TRBV15 and TRBJ2-5; TRBD2 aligns across 9 bases. Germline V gene lookup returns CDR1 LNHNV and CDR2 YYDKDF (reference sequence). V gave up 1 base and J gave up 5 bases; unmatched junction bases: 5. CDR3 size: 15 residues. The CDR3 DNA reads as TGTGCCACCAGCAGAGGGCTAGCGGGGACGGAGACCCAGTACTTC. It codes for CATSRGLAGTETQYF.

CDR3 loop: CASSLRPSGPNTDTQYF. CDR3 bases: TGTGCCAGCTCCCTTCGGCCTAGCGGACCGAACACAGATACGCAGTATTTT. The chain uses TRBV6-4 and TRBJ2-3, with 7 nucleotides matching TRBD2. Germline assignment: CDR1 MRHNA and CDR2 SNTAGT. The CDR3 extends over 17 amino acids. Losses at the gene ends were 8 bases for V and 2 bases for J; bases not matched to a gene: 16.

The V and J genes are TRBV15 and TRBJ2-1; D is possibly TRBD1 (6 bases). Trimming removed 4 bases from V and 6 bases from J, with 13 bases in between. There are 14 residues in the CDR3. Germline values: CDR1 LNHNV, CDR2 YYDKDF (reference sequence). In DNA form, the CDR3 reads TGTGCCACCAGCACCGAAACAGGGTTCAATGAGCAGTTCTTC. The encoded protein is CATSTETGFNEQFF.

The count of this clone is one. The V gene is TRBV18, the J gene TRBJ1-5; D is undetermined. V shed 3 bases and J shed 3 bases, with 9 bases lying between them. Germline loops: CDR1 KGHSH, CDR2 LQKENI. This CDR3 region has 14 residues. This CDR3 reads CASSPGKANQPQHF. CDR3 in DNA: TGTGCCAGCTCACCGGGGAAAGCCAATCAGCCCCAGCATTTT. Full variable domain (remainder filled in from reference TRBV18 and TRBJ1-5): NAGVMQNPRHLVRRRGQEARLRCSPMKGHSHVYWYRQLPEEGLKFMVYLQKENIIDESGMPKERFSAEFPKEGPSILRIQQVVRGDSAAYFCASSPGKANQPQHFGDGTRLSIL.

This clone has only a few counts. The chain employs TRBV10-3 and TRBJ1-1; D is uncertain. Germline V gives CDR1 ENHRY, CDR2 SYGVKD. This CDR3 has 13 amino acids. V lost 6 bases to trimming and J lost 1 base, with 9 bases between them. The CDR3 DNA follows: TGTGCCATCAGCGCAGAACAGAACACTGAAGCTTTCTTT. Residues: CAISAEQNTEAFF.

The V gene is TRBV7-8, the J gene TRBJ1-5; TRBD1 matches at 9 bases. The CDR3 has 15 residues. V shed 5 bases, J shed 2 bases, and the junction held 4 bases outside the gene matches. CDR1 is SGHVS and CDR2 is FQNEAQ in the germline V gene. The CDR3 bases are TGTGCCAGCAGCGCCCGGGACAGGGGCAATCAGCCCCAGCATTTT. Its translation: CASSARDRGNQPQHF. The whole variable domain, filled in from reference TRBV7-8 and TRBJ1-5, reads GAGVSQSPRYKVAKRGQDVALRCDPISGHVSLFWYQQALGQGPEFLTYFQNEAQLDKSGLPSDRFFAERPEGSVSTLKIQRTQQEDSAVYLCASSARDRGNQPQHFGDGTRLSIL.

This chain connects TRBV30 to TRBJ2-5, with D maybe TRBD1 (6 bases). Germline V gene data show CDR1 as GTSNPN and CDR2 as SVGIG (reference sequence). Trimming shortened V by 2 bases and J by 5 bases, and 12 bases separated the two germline ends. The CDR3 length is 13 residues. The CDR3 is CAWSIQGAETQYF. The DNA for the CDR3 is TGTGCCTGGAGTATACAGGGTGCGGAGACCCAGTACTTC.

A word on this clone: This sample includes further DNA sequences coding for the same CDR3. The chain recombines TRBV15 with TRBJ2-3; D remains unclear. Between the trimmed V and J ends, which lost 0 bases and 1 base, there was a span of 5 bases. Germline loops: CDR1 LNHNV, CDR2 YYDKDF (reference sequence). The CDR3 loop spans 14 amino acids. The CDR3 sequence is CATSRDGGTDTQYF. The CDR3 DNA reads TGTGCCACCAGCAGAGATGGGGGCACAGATACGCAGTATTTT.